What follows are 11 T cell receptor beta chains derived from one specimen sequenced in a study of CDR3 diversity in severe acne. From the PCR reads, TCRdb called clonotypes with MiXCR, one entry per CDR3 protein. The sample includes some 90,000 distinct CDR3 sequences, 45% to 50% of them seen just once. The material sequenced was blood. Source of these receptors: a male donor in good health, serving as a control.

The chain couples TRBV10-3 to TRBJ2-6; no firm D call. The germline CDR1 and CDR2 sequences are ENHRY and SYGVKD. Trimming took 7 bases from V and 13 from J, leaving 5 bases between them. The length of the CDR3 is 9 residues. The CDR3 DNA reads as TGTGCCATCAATAATGTCCTGACTTTC. This encodes CAINNVLTF.

The rearrangement links TRBV11-3 to TRBJ1-6, with D possibly matching TRBD1 (5 bases). This CDR3 contains 17 residues. Trimming took off 4 bases at V and 12 bases at J, with 25 bases between the two ends. Germline V lookup: CDR1 SGHNT, CDR2 YENEEA. Here the CDR3 reads CASSSRDPQGGNVPLHF. DNA of the CDR3: TGTGCCAGCAGCTCAAGAGATCCCCAGGGTGGGAATGTACCCCTCCACTTT.

To note about this clonotype: The limits of the CDR3 on the DNA are not certain, so only TCRdb's listed CDR3 is given. CDR3 protein: CASSRDQQRGEREKLFFGSGTQHF. The chain has TRBV7-9 and TRBJ1-5. CDR1 SEHNR and CDR2 FQNEAQ come from the germline V gene (reference sequence). The CDR3 length equals 24 residues, ends included.

This clonotype has at least ten counts. This sequence joins TRBV30 and TRBJ1-3; D ambiguous. Germline loops: CDR1 GTSNPN, CDR2 SVGIG (reference sequence). V lost 5 bases and J 4 bases, leaving 6 bases between the germline ends. The CDR3 extends over 11 amino acids. The CDR3 region has the DNA TGTGCCTGGGGCCGGGGAAACACCATATATTTT. It specifies CAWGRGNTIYF.

This chain links TRBV6-5 with TRBJ1-2; D is uncertain. V was trimmed by 2 bases and J by 7 bases, leaving 14 bases between them. This CDR3 spans 14 amino acids. Per the germline V gene, CDR1 is MNHEY and CDR2 is SVGAGI. The CDR3 region has the DNA TGTGCCAGCAGTTACGCCACAGCCGCCGGTGGCTACACCTTC. It translates to CASSYATAAGGYTF.

This clonotype was counted only a few times. V gene TRBV7-9 combines with J gene TRBJ2-5; D is unclear. The germline V gene has CDR1 SEHNR and CDR2 FQNEAQ (reference sequence). V shed 3 bases and J shed 5 bases, with 13 bases lying between them. This CDR3 spans 14 amino acids. The CDR3 bases are TGTGCCAGCAGCTTGGGGTCGGGTAGGGAGACCCAGTACTTC. This sequence encodes CASSLGSGRETQYF.

There are many counts of this clonotype. The chain is built from TRBV7-3 and TRBJ2-1; tentative D call: TRBD2 (6 bases). The CDR3 totals 14 residues. Germline CDR1 SGHTA, CDR2 FQGTGA. V lost 4 bases, J lost 9 bases, and 16 bases lay in between. The CDR3 DNA is TGTGCCAGCAGCTCGGCCCTACACGGGGGTGAGCAGTTCTTC. Protein sequence: CASSSALHGGEQFF.

This clonotype was seen a handful of times. The chain couples TRBV6-5 to TRBJ2-2, with 7 nucleotides matching TRBD1. With V trimmed by 5 bases and J by 7 bases, 7 bases remained unmatched. Germline-derived CDR1 and CDR2 are MNHEY and SVGAGI. The CDR3 totals 14 residues. CDR3 protein: CASSTRGHNGELFF. The CDR3 coding sequence is TGTGCCAGCAGTACAAGGGGGCATAACGGGGAGCTGTTTTTT.

In its sample, this clonotype was seen many times. The chain recombines TRBV2 with TRBJ1-5, with D possibly matching TRBD1 (5 bases). The CDR3 covers 14 residues. The V and J ends lost 3 bases and 4 bases respectively, with 10 bases between them. Germline CDR1 and CDR2: SNHLY and FYNNEI. This chain's CDR3 is CASSERQKNQPQHF. The CDR3 region has the DNA TGTGCCAGCAGTGAGAGACAGAAGAATCAGCCCCAGCATTTT.

The V and J genes are TRBV9 and TRBJ2-7, with 7 bases identical to TRBD2. The CDR3 contains 15 residues. Losses at the gene ends were 2 bases for V and 4 bases for J; bases not matched to a gene: 9. The germline gives CDR1 SGDLS, CDR2 YYNGEE. CDR3 residues: CASSVGRRTRYEQYF. The CDR3 DNA is TGTGCCAGCAGCGTGGGCCGAAGGACTAGGTACGAGCAGTACTTC.

The chain recombines TRBV30 with TRBJ2-7; D perhaps matches TRBD2 (6 bases). CDR3 length: 15 residues. Per the germline V gene, CDR1 is GTSNPN and CDR2 is SVGIG (reference sequence). Trimming left V 5 bases short and J 1 base short, with 18 bases between. This CDR3 reads CAWRKAGIQSYEQYF. The CDR3 bases are TGTGCCTGGCGAAAGGCGGGGATTCAATCCTACGAGCAGTACTTC.